The 17 T cell receptor beta chains given below trace back to one sample, sequenced in a study of blood T cells in healthy people across ages. Next came a second PCR, run for about 7 to 12 cycles, which used a sample-barcoded 5' primer along with a J-beta primer mix. TCRdb independently ran MiXCR on the 5' RACE reads; one entry per CDR3 protein. The repertoire holds 1.5 million to 1.9 million distinct CDR3 sequences, less than 45% seen once, with 4% in the top ten. The sequenced sample consisted of blood. The receptors stem from a woman between 18 and 29 years old in good health.

This chain uses TRBV2 with TRBJ2-7; D is perhaps TRBD1 (6 bases). The CDR3 runs to 13 residues. V dropped 5 bases and J dropped 5 bases, with 13 bases sitting between them. CDR1 is SNHLY and CDR2 is FYNNEI in the germline V gene. CDR3 sequence (DNA): TGTGCCAGCAGTATGCAACAGGGCCACGAGCAGTACTTC. Translation: CASSMQQGHEQYF.

This clonotype occurred a few times. This chain links TRBV4-3 with TRBJ1-5; the D is unclear. Trimming stripped 0 bases from V and 3 bases from J, with 12 bases between. The germline V gene encodes CDR1 LGHNA and CDR2 YSLEER. The CDR3 spans 16 residues. Written as DNA, the CDR3 is TGCGCCAGCAGCCAAGAGTTAGGCAGGAACAATCAGCCCCAGCATTTT. It yields the protein CASSQELGRNNQPQHF.

Many counts were recorded for this clonotype. V usage is TRBV12-3 or TRBV12-4 and J usage is TRBJ1-2, with 8 positions matching TRBD1. The V and J ends lost 2 bases and 5 bases, in that order; junction bases with no gene match: 4. The CDR3 runs to 14 residues. Written as DNA, the CDR3 is TGTGCCAGCAGTTTACAGGGGGCGGATTATGGCTACACCTTC. This sequence encodes CASSLQGADYGYTF.

The chain combines TRBV6-2 or TRBV6-3 with TRBJ2-1; 7 bases fit TRBD2. CDR3 length equals 12 residues. Looked up from germline, CDR1 is MNHEY and CDR2 is SVGEGT. V lost 7 bases, J lost 9 bases, and 6 bases stayed unmatched. The CDR3 nucleotides are TGTGCCAGCAATCCGGGAGGTGGTGAGCAGTTCTTC. Its protein is CASNPGGGEQFF.

This chain connects TRBV30 to TRBJ1-5; D gene uncertain. This CDR3 is 15 amino acids long. Germline loops: CDR1 GTSNPN, CDR2 SVGIG (reference sequence). Between the trimmed V and J ends, which lost 3 bases and 6 bases, there was a span of 18 bases. This chain's CDR3 is CAWSAPGSRGQPQHF. The CDR3, as DNA: TGTGCCTGGAGCGCCCCTGGCTCCCGGGGTCAGCCCCAGCATTTT.

The chain joins TRBV7-2 to TRBJ2-6, with a tentative D call TRBD2 (5 bases). This CDR3 region has 16 residues. CDR1 and CDR2 (germline): SGHTA, FQGNSA. V shed 7 bases and J shed 0 bases, with 13 bases lying between them. DNA for the CDR3: TGTGCCAGCAACGTCGCCGGGATCTCTGGGGCCAACGTCCTGACTTTC. Protein product: CASNVAGISGANVLTF.

The chain recombines TRBV28 with TRBJ2-1, with 9 bases lining up with TRBD1. Looked up from germline, CDR1 is MDHEN and CDR2 is SYDVKM. The CDR3 is made up of 15 amino acids. The junction had 3 bases not matched to a gene; V was cut back by 3 bases and J by 3 bases. CDR3 DNA sequence: TGTGCCAGCAGTTTGGGACAGGGACACTACAATGAGCAGTTCTTC. It translates to CASSLGQGHYNEQFF.

The chain couples TRBV7-2 to TRBJ2-4; a possible D gene is TRBD2 (6 bases). V was cut by 3 bases and J by 7 bases, with 22 bases left in between. CDR1 and CDR2 (germline): SGHTA, FQGNSA. The CDR3 is 17 residues long. CDR3 nucleotides: TGTGCCAGCAGCTTCCAGAAGCGTCTGCGGGGTGAGAACATTCAGTACTTC. Amino acids: CASSFQKRLRGENIQYF. Filled out from reference TRBV7-2 and TRBJ2-4, the complete variable domain reads GAGVSQSPSNKVTEKGKDVELRCDPISGHTALYWYRQSLGQGLEFLIYFQGNSAPDKSGLPSDRFSAERTGGSVSTLTIQRTQQEDSAVYLCASSFQKRLRGENIQYFGAGTRLSVL.

This clonotype was counted between two and nine times. The DNA is left out, because the CDR3 cannot be placed on it with certainty; the CDR3 is given as TCRdb lists it. The chain couples TRBV2 to TRBJ2-7; TRBD1 is the table's D call, not checked against the DNA. The CDR3 totals 14 residues, both ends included. Germline V gene lookup returns CDR1 SNHLY and CDR2 FYNNEI. The CDR3 loop is CASFSGQGAGEQYF.

This clonotype has a single count. The chain combines TRBV12-3 or TRBV12-4 with TRBJ2-1, with TRBD1 matching over 9 bases. The CDR3 is made up of 19 amino acids. V dropped 1 base and J dropped 1; count of bases not matched to a gene: 11. CDR3 residues: CASSLGRVTGGASYNEQFF. The CDR3 coding sequence is TGTGCCAGCAGTTTAGGCAGGGTTACAGGGGGCGCGTCCTACAATGAGCAGTTCTTC.

The chain has TRBV20-1 and TRBJ2-2; 8 nucleotides agree with TRBD2. CDR1 and CDR2 (germline): DFQATT, SNEGSKA (reference sequence). J lost 1 base, V lost 0 bases, and 4 bases had no gene match. The CDR3 loop spans 16 amino acids. In nucleotides, the CDR3 is TGCAGTGCTAGAGATAATCTAGCGGGGAACACCGGGGAGCTGTTTTTT. Amino acids: CSARDNLAGNTGELFF.

The chain recombines TRBV7-2 with TRBJ1-5; TRBD1 is a possible D gene (6 bases). Germline assignment: CDR1 SGHTA and CDR2 FQGNSA. This CDR3 is built from 17 residues. V lost 1 base, J lost 4 bases, and 17 bases lay in between. The CDR3 loop is CASSLGPLGAGNQPQHF. The CDR3 DNA sequence: TGTGCCAGCAGCTTAGGCCCCCTGGGGGCAGGTAATCAGCCCCAGCATTTT.

This clonotype has a handful of counts. This chain uses TRBV27 with TRBJ1-1; D remains ambiguous. V lost 7 bases and J 1 base, leaving 10 bases between the germline ends. This CDR3 spans 13 amino acids. Germline lookup yields CDR1 MNHEY and CDR2 SMNVEV (reference sequence). CDR3 in amino acids: CASTMDPNTEAFF. The CDR3 coding sequence is TGTGCCAGCACTATGGATCCGAACACTGAAGCTTTCTTT.

This clonotype was observed a handful of times. V gene TRBV10-3 combines with J gene TRBJ2-7, with TRBD1 as a possible D gene (5 bases). The CDR3 sequence is 15 residues long. Trimming took off 4 bases at V and 7 bases at J, with 20 bases between the two ends. Germline V gives CDR1 ENHRY, CDR2 SYGVKD. The CDR3, as DNA: TGTGCCATCAGTGGGACAACCCAACCTGACAATGAGCAGTACTTC. Protein sequence: CAISGTTQPDNEQYF.

The chain couples TRBV7-6 to TRBJ2-7; 7 bases map to TRBD1. In germline, CDR1 is SGHVS, CDR2 FNYEAQ. There are 14 residues in the CDR3. V was clipped by 5 bases and J by 1 base; unmatched bases: 5. CDR3 region: CASSRGQRSYEQYF. The DNA for the CDR3 is TGTGCCAGCAGCAGGGGACAGCGTTCCTACGAGCAGTACTTC.

The chain combines TRBV5-1 with TRBJ2-1; 7 bases map to TRBD2. V was pared by 1 base and J by 6 bases, with 7 bases of the junction left unmatched. This CDR3 is 15 amino acids long. Germline V gene data show CDR1 as SGHRS and CDR2 as YFSETQ. CDR3 nucleotide sequence: TGCGCCAGCAGCTTGCAGGGAGGGAGTGTCAATGAGCAGTTCTTC. Amino acids: CASSLQGGSVNEQFF.

This clonotype was picked up a small number of times. This chain uses TRBV5-1 with TRBJ1-2, with D perhaps matching TRBD1 (6 bases). V dropped 5 bases and J dropped 4 bases, with 15 bases sitting between them. Germline loops: CDR1 SGHRS, CDR2 YFSETQ. The CDR3 contains 14 residues. The CDR3 reads CASRITTGPYGYTF. CDR3 nucleotide sequence: TGCGCCAGCAGGATAACGACAGGCCCCTATGGCTACACCTTC.